This T cell receptor beta chain was identified in a study of blood T cell repertoires in COVID-19. In germline, CDR1 is SEHNR, CDR2 FQNEAQ (reference sequence). V trimming: 4 bases; J trimming: 5 bases; junction bases outside the gene matches: 6. The CDR3 contains 14 residues. Data came from immunoSEQ multiplex PCR; TCRdb stores just in-frame clones and leaves some out. The sample has about 400,000 clones; 70% to 90% are singletons. This sequence was found in a woman aged 18-35 years with acute COVID-19. The sequencing input was PBMCs or T cells enriched from blood (not recorded which). The rearrangement uses TRBV7-9 and TRBJ1-1; 8 nucleotides match TRBD1. Here the CDR3 reads CASSSGGKGTEAFF. In DNA form, the CDR3 reads TGTGCCAGCAGCTCAGGGGGCAAAGGTACTGAAGCTTTCTTT.